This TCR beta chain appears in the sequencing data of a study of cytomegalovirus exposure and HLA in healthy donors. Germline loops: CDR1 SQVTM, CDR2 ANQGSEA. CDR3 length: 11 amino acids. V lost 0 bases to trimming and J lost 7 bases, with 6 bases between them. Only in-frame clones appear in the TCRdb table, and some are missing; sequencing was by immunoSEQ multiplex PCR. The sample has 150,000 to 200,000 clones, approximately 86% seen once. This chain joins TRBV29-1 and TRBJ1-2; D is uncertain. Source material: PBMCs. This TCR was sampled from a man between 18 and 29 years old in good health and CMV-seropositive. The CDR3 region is CSVEDRVGYTF. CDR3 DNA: TGCAGCGTTGAAGATCGGGTTGGCTACACCTTC.